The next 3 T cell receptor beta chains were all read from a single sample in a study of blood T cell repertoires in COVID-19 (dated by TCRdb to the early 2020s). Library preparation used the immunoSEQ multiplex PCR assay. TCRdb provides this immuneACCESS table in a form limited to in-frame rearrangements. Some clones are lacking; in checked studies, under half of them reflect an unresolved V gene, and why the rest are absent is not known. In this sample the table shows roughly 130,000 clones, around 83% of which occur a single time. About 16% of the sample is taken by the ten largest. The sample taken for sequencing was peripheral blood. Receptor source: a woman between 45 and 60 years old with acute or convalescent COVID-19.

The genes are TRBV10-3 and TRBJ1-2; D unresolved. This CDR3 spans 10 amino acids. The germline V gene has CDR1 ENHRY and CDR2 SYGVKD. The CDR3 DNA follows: TGTGCTACTTCGAGCTATGGCTACACCTTC. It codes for CATSSYGYTF.

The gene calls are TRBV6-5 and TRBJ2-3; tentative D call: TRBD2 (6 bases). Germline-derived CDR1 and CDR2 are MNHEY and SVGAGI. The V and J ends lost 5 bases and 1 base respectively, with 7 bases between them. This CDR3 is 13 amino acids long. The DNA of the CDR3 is TGTGCCAGCAGTAAGCGGGGCACAGATACGCAGTATTTT. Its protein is CASSKRGTDTQYF.

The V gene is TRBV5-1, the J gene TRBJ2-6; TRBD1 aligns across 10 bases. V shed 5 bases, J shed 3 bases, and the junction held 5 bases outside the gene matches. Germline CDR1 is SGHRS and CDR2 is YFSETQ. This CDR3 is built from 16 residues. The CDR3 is CASSLTGGDGANVLTF. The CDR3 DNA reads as TGCGCCAGCAGTTTGACAGGGGGCGATGGGGCCAACGTCCTGACTTTC.